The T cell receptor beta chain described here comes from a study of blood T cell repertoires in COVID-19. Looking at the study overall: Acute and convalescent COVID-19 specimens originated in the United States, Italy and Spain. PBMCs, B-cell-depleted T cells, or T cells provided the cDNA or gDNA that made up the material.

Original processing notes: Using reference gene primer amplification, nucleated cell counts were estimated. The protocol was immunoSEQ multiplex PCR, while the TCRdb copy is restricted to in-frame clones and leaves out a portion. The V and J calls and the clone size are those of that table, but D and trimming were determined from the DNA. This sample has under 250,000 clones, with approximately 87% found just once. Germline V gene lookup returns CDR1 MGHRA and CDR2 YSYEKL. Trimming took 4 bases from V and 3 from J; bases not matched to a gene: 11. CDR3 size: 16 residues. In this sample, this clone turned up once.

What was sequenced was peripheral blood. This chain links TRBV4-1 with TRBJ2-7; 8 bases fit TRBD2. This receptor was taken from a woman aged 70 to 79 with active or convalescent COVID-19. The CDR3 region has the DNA TGCGCCAGCAGCCCCCCTGCGGTAGCGGGGAGCTACGAGCAGTACTTC. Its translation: CASSPPAVAGSYEQYF.